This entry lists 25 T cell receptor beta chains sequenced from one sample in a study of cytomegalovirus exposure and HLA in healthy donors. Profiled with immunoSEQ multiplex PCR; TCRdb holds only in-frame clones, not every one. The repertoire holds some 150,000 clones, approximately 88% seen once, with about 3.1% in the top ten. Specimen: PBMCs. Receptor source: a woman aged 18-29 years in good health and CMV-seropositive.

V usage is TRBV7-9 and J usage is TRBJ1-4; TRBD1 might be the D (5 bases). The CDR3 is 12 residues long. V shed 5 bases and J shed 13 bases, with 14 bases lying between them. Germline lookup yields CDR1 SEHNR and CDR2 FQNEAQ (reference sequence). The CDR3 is CASSLWGSSLFF. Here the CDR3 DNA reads TGTGCCAGCAGCCTCTGGGGCAGTTCACTGTTTTTT.

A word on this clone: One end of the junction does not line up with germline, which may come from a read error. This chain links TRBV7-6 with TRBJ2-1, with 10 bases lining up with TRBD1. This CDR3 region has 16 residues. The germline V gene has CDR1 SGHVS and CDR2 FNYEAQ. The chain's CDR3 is CASSLGTGEPYNEQFF. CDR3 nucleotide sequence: TGTGCCAGCAGTTTAGGGACAGGGGAGCCCTACAATGAGCAGTTCTTC.

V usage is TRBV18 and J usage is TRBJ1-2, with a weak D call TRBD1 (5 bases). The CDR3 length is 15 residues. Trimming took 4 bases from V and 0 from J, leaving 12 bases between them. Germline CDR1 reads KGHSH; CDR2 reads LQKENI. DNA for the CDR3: TGTGCCAGCTCACTTTCCGAACAGGCTAACTATGGCTACACCTTC. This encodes CASSLSEQANYGYTF.

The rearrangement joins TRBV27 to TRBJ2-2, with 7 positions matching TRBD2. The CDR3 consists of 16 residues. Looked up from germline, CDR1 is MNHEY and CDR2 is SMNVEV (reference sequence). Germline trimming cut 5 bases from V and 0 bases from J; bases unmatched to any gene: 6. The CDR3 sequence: CASSKPGLTNTGELFF. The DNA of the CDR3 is TGTGCCAGCAGTAAACCGGGACTAACGAACACCGGGGAGCTGTTTTTT.

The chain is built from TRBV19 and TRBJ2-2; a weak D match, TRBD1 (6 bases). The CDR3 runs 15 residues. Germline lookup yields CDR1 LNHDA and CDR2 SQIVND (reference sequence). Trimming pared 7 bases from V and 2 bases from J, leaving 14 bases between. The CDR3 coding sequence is TGTGCCAGTACCGTCCAGGGGACCAACACCGGGGAGCTGTTTTTT. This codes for CASTVQGTNTGELFF.

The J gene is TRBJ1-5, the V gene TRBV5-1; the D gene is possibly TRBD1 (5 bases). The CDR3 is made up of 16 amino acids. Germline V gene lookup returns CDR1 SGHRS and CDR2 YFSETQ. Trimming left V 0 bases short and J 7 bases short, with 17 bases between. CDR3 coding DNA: TGCGCCAGCAGCTTGGGCCCAGGGAGGATGGGGCAGCCCCAGCATTTT. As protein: CASSLGPGRMGQPQHF.

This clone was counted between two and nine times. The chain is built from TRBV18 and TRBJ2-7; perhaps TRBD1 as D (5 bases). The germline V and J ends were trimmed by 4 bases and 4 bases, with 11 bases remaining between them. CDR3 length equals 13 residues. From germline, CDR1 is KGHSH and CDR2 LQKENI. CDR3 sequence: CASSLGESYEQYF. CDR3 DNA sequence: TGTGCCAGCTCACTAGGGGAAAGTTACGAGCAGTACTTC.

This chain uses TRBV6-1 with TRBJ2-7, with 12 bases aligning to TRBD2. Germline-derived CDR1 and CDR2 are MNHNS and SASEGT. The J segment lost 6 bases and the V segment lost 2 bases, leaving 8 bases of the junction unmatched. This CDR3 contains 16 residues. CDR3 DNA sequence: TGTGCCAGCAGTGAATCGCGACTAGCGGGAGAGTTCGAGCAGTACTTC. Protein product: CASSESRLAGEFEQYF.

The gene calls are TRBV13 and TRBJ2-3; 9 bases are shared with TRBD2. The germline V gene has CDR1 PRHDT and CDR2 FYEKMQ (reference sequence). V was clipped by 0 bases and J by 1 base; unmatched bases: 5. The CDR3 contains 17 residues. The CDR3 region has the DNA TGTGCCAGCAGCTTAGGTGTCCGGACTAGCGGCACAGATACGCAGTATTTT. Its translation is CASSLGVRTSGTDTQYF.

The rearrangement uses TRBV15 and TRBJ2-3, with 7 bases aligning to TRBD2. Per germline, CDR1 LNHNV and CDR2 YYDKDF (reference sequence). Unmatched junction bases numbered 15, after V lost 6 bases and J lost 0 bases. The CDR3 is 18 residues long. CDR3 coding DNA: TGTGCCACCAGAGCCCCTGGGAAAGTGCGGGAGAGCACAGATACGCAGTATTTT. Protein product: CATRAPGKVRESTDTQYF. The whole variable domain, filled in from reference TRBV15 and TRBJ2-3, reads DAMVIQNPRYQVTQFGKPVTLSCSQTLNHNVMYWYQQKSSQAPKLLFHYYDKDFNNEADTPDNFQSRRPNTSFCFLDIRSPGLGDTAMYLCATRAPGKVRESTDTQYFGPGTRLTVL.

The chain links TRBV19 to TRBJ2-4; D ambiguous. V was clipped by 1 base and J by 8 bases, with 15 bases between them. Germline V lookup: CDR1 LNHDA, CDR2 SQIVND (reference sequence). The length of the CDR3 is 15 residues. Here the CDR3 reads CASSIGGRLEDIQYF. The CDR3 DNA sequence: TGTGCCAGTAGTATAGGAGGCAGACTCGAGGACATTCAGTACTTC.

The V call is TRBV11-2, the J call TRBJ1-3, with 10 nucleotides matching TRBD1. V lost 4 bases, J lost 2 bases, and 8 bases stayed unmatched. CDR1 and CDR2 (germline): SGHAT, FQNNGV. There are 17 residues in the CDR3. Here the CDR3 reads CASSSFPDRGAGNTIYF. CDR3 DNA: TGTGCCAGCAGCTCCTTCCCGGACAGGGGGGCTGGAAACACCATATATTTT.

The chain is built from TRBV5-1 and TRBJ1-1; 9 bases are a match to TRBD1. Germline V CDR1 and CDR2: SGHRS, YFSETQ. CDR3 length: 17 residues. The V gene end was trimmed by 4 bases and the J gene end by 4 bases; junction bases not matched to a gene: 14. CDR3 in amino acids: CASSLQGTGLWVTEAFF. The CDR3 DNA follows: TGCGCCAGCAGCCTCCAAGGGACAGGGCTCTGGGTCACTGAAGCTTTCTTT.

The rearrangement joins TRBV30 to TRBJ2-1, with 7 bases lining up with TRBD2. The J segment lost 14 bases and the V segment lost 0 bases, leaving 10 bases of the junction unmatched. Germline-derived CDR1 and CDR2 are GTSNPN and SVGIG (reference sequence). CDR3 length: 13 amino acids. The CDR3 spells CAWSVSLTSEEFF. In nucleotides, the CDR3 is TGTGCCTGGAGTGTATCCCTAACTAGCGAAGAGTTCTTC. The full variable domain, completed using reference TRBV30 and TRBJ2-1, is SQTIHQWPATLVQPVGSPLSLECTVEGTSNPNLYWYRQAAGRGLQLLFYSVGIGQISSEVPQNLSASRPQDRQFILSSKKLLLSDSGFYLCAWSVSLTSEEFFGPGTRLTVL.

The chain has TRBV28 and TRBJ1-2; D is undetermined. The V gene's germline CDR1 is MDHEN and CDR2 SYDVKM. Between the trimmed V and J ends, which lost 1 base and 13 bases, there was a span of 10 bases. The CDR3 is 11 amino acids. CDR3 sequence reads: CASSLYGHSTF. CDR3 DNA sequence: TGTGCCAGCAGTTTATATGGGCACTCCACCTTC.

CDR3 coding DNA: TGTGCCACCAGCAGCATCCGGGACAGTAGCTCCTACGAGCAGTACTTC. The encoded protein is CATSSIRDSSSYEQYF. The rearrangement uses TRBV15 and TRBJ2-7; TRBD1 matches 7 bases. V lost 3 bases and J lost 0; bases outside the gene matches: 8. From germline, CDR1 is LNHNV and CDR2 YYDKDF (reference sequence). The CDR3 length is 16 residues.

Here the CDR3 DNA reads TGTGCCATCAGCGTAGCGGTCCCCTCTTTAGAGCAGTACTTC. It is translated as CAISVAVPSLEQYF. The chain recombines TRBV10-3 with TRBJ2-7; tentative D call: TRBD2 (6 bases). The germline gives CDR1 ENHRY, CDR2 SYGVKD. V shed 6 bases and J shed 7 bases, with 19 bases lying between them. CDR3 length: 14 amino acids.

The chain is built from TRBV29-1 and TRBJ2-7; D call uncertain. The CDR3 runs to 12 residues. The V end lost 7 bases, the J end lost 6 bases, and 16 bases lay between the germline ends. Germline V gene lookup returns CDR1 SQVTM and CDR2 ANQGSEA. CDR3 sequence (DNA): TGCAGCGCCGACCGCGGTGGTGCCGAGCAGTACTTC. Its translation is CSADRGGAEQYF.

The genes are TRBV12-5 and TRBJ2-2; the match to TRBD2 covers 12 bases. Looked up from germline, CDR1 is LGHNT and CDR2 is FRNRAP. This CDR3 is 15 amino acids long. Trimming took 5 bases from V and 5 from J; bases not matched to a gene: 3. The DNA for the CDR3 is TGTGCTAGTGGTGAGGGGACTAGCGGGACCGGGGAGCTGTTTTTT. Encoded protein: CASGEGTSGTGELFF.

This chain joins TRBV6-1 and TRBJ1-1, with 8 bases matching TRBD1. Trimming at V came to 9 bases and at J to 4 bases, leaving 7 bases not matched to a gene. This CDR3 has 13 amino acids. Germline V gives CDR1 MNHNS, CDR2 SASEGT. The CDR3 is CASQITGGTEAFF. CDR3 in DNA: TGTGCCAGTCAAATAACAGGGGGCACTGAAGCTTTCTTT.

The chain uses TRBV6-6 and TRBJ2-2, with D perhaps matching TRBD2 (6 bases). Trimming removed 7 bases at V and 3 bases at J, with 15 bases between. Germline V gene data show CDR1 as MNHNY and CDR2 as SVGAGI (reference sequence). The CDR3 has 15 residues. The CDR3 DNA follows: TGTGCCAGCATGGGACCGGAGCGGGACACCGGGGAGCTGTTTTTT. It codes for CASMGPERDTGELFF.

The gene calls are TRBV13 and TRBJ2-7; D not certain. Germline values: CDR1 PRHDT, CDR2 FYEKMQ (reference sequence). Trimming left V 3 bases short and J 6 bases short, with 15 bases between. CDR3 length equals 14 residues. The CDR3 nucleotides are TGTGCCAGCAGCTTCGGTGCCGGTCCCCCCGAGCAGTACTTC. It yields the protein CASSFGAGPPEQYF.

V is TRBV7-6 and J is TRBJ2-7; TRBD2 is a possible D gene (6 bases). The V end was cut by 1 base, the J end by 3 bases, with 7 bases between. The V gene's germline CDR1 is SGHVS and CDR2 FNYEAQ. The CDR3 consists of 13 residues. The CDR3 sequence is CASSLGGDYEQYF. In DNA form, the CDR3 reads TGTGCCAGCAGCTTAGGGGGGGACTACGAGCAGTACTTC.

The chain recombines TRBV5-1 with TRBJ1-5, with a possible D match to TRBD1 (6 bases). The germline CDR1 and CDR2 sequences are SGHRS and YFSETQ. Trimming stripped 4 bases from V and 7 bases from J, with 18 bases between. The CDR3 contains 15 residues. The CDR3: CASSVEVGAGQPQHF. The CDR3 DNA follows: TGCGCCAGCAGCGTGGAAGTGGGGGCTGGGCAGCCCCAGCATTTT.

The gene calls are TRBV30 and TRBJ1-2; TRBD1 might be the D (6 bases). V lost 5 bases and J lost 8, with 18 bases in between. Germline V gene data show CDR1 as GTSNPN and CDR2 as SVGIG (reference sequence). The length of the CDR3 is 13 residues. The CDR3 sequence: CAWARDNRKGYTF. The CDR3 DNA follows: TGTGCCTGGGCCCGGGACAATCGTAAAGGCTACACCTTC.